This T cell receptor (beta chain) stems from a study of radiation and T cells in renal cell carcinoma (TCRdb year 2020). Context from the whole study: TCR beta sequencing covered 50 to 55 samples in total, comprising some 25 tumors and roughly 27 peripheral blood samples. Across all 50 or so samples, several million unique CDR3 nucleotide sequences, encoding 2,658,974 unique CDR3 amino acid sequences, were identified. The final blood draw was performed at 4 weeks after radiation, at the same time as nephrectomy.

In this sample, this clone turned up a few times. Its antigen target is currently unknown. There are no base qualities to consult, and no much larger clone falls within one base. What the time point label conveys for this sample: blood 4 weeks post-SBRT, at nephrectomy. Read against the paper, the sample's treatment or condition label means: 15 Gy SBRT to primary tumor, nephrectomy 4 weeks later. The samples were obtained from a clinical trial, where primary renal cell carcinomas were treated with 15 Gy stereotactic body radiation therapy and then removed by nephrectomy 4 weeks afterward. To follow tumor-enriched clonotypes, serial peripheral blood was collected from radiation-treated patients at baseline and at 2 weeks and 4 weeks after SBRT. Renal cell carcinoma with clear cell pathology was present in all patients. The QIAamp DNA Blood Mini Kit (Qiagen) was used to prepare genomic DNA for TCR sequencing. Samples were included in the analyses only if all quality control checks were passed.

General study outcomes and caveats: Because pretreatment tumor biopsies were not available, the study could not determine whether clonotypes were already present within the tumor at baseline. Changes in the blood repertoire were not tracked past 4 weeks after treatment. In blood, the top tumor clonotypes increased from baseline to 2 weeks after radiation and then shrank by 4 weeks, which suggests a temporary expansion of tumor-resident clones. The single-armed trial design could not address effects of radiation dose or scheduling on the TCR repertoire.

TCR beta libraries were generated from genomic DNA with the immunoSEQ kit, following the manufacturer's recommendations. Library preparation used a first multiplex PCR with proprietary primers, then a second PCR adding unique barcodes, with bead cleanups after each round. A positive control reaction and a negative control reaction, both provided in the kit, were run with every batch of samples. The final libraries were assessed on an Agilent 4200 TapeStation D1000 ScreenTape, pooled by volume, and quantified by qPCR. Sequencing ran on an Illumina NextSeq500 with a MidOutput 150-cycle cartridge, using 156 Read1 and 15 Index1 cycles with kit custom primers. The pooled library was loaded at around 0.98 pM, with a roughly 19% PhiX control spiked in. The authors' analysis ran thus. Vendor-processed data were analyzed in R, and a clonotype was defined as all T cells sharing the same CDR3 nucleotide sequence. For clone abundance analyses, frequencies were normalized to the 10,000 most abundant clones in each sample. Public T cell clones, averaging fewer than five per sample, were removed before analysis. Tumor-enriched and baseline blood-enriched clonotypes were defined by at least a 32-fold difference in abundance between compartments. A beta-binomial differential abundance model was applied to find clonotypes that expanded or contracted between blood time points. The Baroni-Urbani and Buser coefficient was used to measure tumor-blood repertoire similarity, and groups were compared with two-tailed Wilcoxon tests in R. TCRdb stores this immuneACCESS table with in-frame sequences only. Part of the clones is absent; in the studies checked, under half of the shortfall reflects unresolved V genes, and no reason is known for the rest. For V, J and clone size, that table is used; D and trimming come from the DNA. Across this sample there are about 150,000 clones, with 70% to 90% seen only once. The ten largest clones represent around 17% of the sample.

The germline V gene sets CDR1 to ENHRY and CDR2 to SYGVKD. V loses 6 bases of germline sequence and J loses 2 bases, and the interval between the two ends is 13 bases. The CDR3 sequence holds 14 residues, the cysteine and phenylalanine included. Here the CDR3 DNA is all that survives: 42 bases in frame from base 1. The rearrangement joined TRBV10-3 to TRBJ1-1, and TRBD1 may be the D gene, going by 6 matching bases. This specimen was blood, taken from a patient whose treatment included radiotherapy and nephrectomy. The clonotype originates from a woman between 45 and 65 years old with renal cell carcinoma. The DNA reads TGTGCCATCAGCGGACAGCAAACAAACACTGAAGCTTTCTTT. This codes for CAISGQQTNTEAFF.